This T cell receptor beta chain was sequenced for a study of patients and donors after allogeneic stem cell transplantation. This clonotype was counted only a few times. TCRdb re-derived calls from the RT-PCR reads in MiXCR, one entry per CDR3 protein. The sample records 200,000 to 250,000 distinct CDR3 sequences, roughly two fifths being singletons. The CDR3 sequence is 19 residues long. V lost 0 bases, J lost 4 bases, and 24 bases lay in between. Germline V CDR1 and CDR2: LNHNV, YYDKDF (reference sequence). This TCR came from a human donor who was either an allogeneic HSCT recipient or a stem cell or donor lymphocyte infusion donor (not recorded which). It is not recorded whose cells these are; they may come from a transplant donor. The specimen sequenced was blood, either unsorted or a sorted T cell fraction (not recorded which). V is TRBV15 and J is TRBJ1-1; TRBD1 is a possible D gene (5 bases). CDR3 bases: TGTGCCACCAGCAGAGATCTTTCCGAGGGGCGCGATGGACCCACTGAAGCTTTCTTT. Amino acid sequence: CATSRDLSEGRDGPTEAFF. The whole variable domain, filled in from reference TRBV15 and TRBJ1-1, reads DAMVIQNPRYQVTQFGKPVTLSCSQTLNHNVMYWYQQKSSQAPKLLFHYYDKDFNNEADTPDNFQSRRPNTSFCFLDIRSPGLGDTAMYLCATSRDLSEGRDGPTEAFFGQGTRLTVV.